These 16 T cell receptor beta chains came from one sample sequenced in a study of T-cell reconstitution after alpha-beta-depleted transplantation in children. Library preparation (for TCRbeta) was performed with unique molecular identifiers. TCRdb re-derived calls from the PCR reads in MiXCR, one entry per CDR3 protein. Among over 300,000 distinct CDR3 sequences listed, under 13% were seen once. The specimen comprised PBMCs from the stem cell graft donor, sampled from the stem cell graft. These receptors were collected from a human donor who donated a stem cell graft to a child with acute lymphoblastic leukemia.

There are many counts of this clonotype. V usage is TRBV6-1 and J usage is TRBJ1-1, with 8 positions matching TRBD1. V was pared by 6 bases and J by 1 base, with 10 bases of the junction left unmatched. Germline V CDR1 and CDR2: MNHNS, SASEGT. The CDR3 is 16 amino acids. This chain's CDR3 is CASRSPGQGRNTEAFF. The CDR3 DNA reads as TGTGCCAGCAGGTCCCCCGGACAGGGCCGGAACACTGAAGCTTTCTTT.

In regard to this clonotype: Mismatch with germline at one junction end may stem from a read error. CDR3 sequence (DNA): TGTGCCAGCAGCCAAGGACGACTAGCGGACACCAATTCCTACGATGAGCAGTTCTTC. Translating gives CASSQGRLADTNSYDEQFF. The chain combines TRBV4-2 with TRBJ2-1; 9 bases line up with TRBD2. This CDR3 has 19 amino acids. Per the germline V gene, CDR1 is LGHNA and CDR2 is YNFKEQ.

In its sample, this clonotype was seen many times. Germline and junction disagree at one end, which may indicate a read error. CDR3 residues: CASSYSFGSTDTQYF. As DNA, the CDR3 is TGTGCCAGCAGTTACTCGTTCGGGAGCACGGATACGCAGTATTTT. The chain links TRBV6-2 or TRBV6-3 to TRBJ2-3; maybe TRBD2 (6 bases). CDR1 MNHEY and CDR2 SVGEGT come from the germline V gene. The CDR3 sequence is 15 residues long.

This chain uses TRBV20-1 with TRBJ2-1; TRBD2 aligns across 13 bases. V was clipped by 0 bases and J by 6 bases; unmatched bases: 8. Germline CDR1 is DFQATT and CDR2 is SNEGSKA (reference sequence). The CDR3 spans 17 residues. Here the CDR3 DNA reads TGCAGTGCTAGAGAGGGGACTAGCGGGACTCTTCTCAATGAGCAGTTCTTC. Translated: CSAREGTSGTLLNEQFF.

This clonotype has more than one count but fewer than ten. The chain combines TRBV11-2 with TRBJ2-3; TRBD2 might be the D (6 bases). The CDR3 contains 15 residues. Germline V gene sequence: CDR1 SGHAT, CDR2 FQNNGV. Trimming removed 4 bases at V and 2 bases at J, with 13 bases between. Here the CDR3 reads CASSSLASLTDTQYF. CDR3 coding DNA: TGTGCCAGCAGCTCCCTAGCGTCTCTCACAGATACGCAGTATTTT.

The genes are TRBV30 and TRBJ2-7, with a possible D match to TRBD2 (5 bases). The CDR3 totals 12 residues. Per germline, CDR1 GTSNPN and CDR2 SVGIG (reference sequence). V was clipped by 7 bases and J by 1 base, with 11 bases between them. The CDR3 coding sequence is TGTGCCTCTGGGAGTATGTCCTACGAGCAGTACTTC. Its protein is CASGSMSYEQYF.

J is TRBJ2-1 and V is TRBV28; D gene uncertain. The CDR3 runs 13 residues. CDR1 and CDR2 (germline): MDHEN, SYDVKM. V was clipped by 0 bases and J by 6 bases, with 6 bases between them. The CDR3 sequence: CASSLWGSNEQFF. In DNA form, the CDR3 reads TGTGCCAGCAGTTTATGGGGGTCCAATGAGCAGTTCTTC. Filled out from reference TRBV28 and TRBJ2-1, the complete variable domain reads DVKVTQSSRYLVKRTGEKVFLECVQDMDHENMFWYRQDPGLGLRLIYFSYDVKMKEKGDIPEGYSVSREKKERFSLILESASTNQTSMYLCASSLWGSNEQFFGPGTRLTVL.

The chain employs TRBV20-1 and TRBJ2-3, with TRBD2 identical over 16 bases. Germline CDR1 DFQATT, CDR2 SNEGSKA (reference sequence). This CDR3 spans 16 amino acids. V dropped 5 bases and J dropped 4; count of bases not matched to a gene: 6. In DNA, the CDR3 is TGCAGTGCTCCGTCGGGACTAGCGGGAGGGGCAGATACGCAGTATTTT. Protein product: CSAPSGLAGGADTQYF.

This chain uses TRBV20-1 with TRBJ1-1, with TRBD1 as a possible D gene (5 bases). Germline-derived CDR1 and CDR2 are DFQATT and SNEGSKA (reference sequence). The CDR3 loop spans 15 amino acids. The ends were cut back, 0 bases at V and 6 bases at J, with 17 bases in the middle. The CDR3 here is CSARETGRGAAEAFF. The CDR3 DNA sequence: TGCAGTGCTAGAGAGACGGGGAGAGGGGCGGCTGAAGCTTTCTTT.

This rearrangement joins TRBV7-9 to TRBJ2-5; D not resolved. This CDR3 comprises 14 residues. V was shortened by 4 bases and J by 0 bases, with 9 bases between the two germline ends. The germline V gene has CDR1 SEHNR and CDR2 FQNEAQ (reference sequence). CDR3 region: CASSSSTYQETQYF. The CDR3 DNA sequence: TGTGCCAGCAGCTCATCCACGTACCAAGAGACCCAGTACTTC.

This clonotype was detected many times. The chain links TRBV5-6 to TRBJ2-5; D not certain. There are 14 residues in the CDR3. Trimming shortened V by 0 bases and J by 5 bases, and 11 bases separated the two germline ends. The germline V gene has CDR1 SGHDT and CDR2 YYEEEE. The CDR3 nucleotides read TGTGCCAGCAGCTTGGGGGAAGGCATGGAGACCCAGTACTTC. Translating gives CASSLGEGMETQYF.

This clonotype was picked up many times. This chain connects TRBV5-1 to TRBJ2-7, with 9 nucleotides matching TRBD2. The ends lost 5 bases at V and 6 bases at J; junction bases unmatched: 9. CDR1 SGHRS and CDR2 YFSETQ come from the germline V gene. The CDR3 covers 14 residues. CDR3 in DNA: TGCGCCAGCAGTTCACCGGGACTAGCCTCCGAGCAGTACTTC. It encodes CASSSPGLASEQYF.

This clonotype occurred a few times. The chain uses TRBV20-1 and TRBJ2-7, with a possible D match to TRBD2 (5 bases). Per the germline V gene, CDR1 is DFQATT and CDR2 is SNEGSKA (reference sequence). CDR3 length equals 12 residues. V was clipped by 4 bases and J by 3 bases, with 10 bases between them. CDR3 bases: TGCAGTGCTACCGGGATTTACTACGAGCAGTACTTC. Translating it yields CSATGIYYEQYF.

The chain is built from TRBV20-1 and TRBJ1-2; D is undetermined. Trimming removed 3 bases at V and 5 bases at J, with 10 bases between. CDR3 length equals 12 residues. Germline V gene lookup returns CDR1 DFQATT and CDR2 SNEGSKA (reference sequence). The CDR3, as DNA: TGCAGTGCTAGGGACGGCTGGTATGGCTACACCTTC. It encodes CSARDGWYGYTF.

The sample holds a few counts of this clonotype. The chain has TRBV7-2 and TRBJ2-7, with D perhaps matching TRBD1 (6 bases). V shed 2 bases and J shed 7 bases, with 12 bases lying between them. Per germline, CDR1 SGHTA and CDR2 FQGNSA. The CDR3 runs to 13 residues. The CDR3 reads CASSLMQGREQYF. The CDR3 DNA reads TGTGCCAGCAGCTTAATGCAGGGGAGAGAGCAGTACTTC.

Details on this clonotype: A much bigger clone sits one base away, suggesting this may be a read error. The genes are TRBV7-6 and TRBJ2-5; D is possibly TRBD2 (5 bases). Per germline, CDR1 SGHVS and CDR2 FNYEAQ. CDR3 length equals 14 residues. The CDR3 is CVSREEVGGETQYF. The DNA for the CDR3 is TGTGTCAGCAGAGAGGAAGTTGGAGGAGAGACCCAGTACTTC.